The next 20 T cell receptor beta chains were all read from a single sample in a study of T cell responses to AZD1222 COVID-19 vaccine. The assay was immunoSEQ multiplex PCR, and TCRdb's table has in-frame clones only and misses some. The table lists around 130,000 clones, 80% to 90% of them singletons. The sequenced sample was peripheral blood, obtained on day 0 of AZD1222 vaccination. The receptors originated from an adult in good health.

The chain joins TRBV7-9 to TRBJ2-1, with a weak D call TRBD2 (6 bases). This CDR3 is built from 14 residues. Germline loops: CDR1 SEHNR, CDR2 FQNEAQ (reference sequence). The germline V and J ends were trimmed by 8 bases and 4 bases, with 15 bases remaining between them. The CDR3 sequence is CASLGGVGYNEQFF. The CDR3 nucleotides are TGTGCCAGCTTGGGAGGAGTGGGGTACAATGAGCAGTTCTTC.

V and J are TRBV6-1 and TRBJ2-7; the match to TRBD2 covers 10 bases. J was trimmed by 2 bases and V by 2 bases; bases with no gene match: 3. This CDR3 has 15 residues. The germline V gene has CDR1 MNHNS and CDR2 SASEGT. CDR3: CASSESLAGAYEQYF. DNA for the CDR3: TGTGCCAGCAGTGAATCTCTAGCGGGAGCCTACGAGCAGTACTTC.

This sequence joins TRBV25-1 and TRBJ2-7; D gene ambiguous. Looked up from germline, CDR1 is MGHDK and CDR2 is SYGVNS. V shed 4 bases and J shed 4 bases, with 8 bases lying between them. This CDR3 contains 12 residues. The CDR3 coding sequence is TGTGCCAGCAGTGTCGGCTCGTACGAGCAGTACTTC. It codes for CASSVGSYEQYF.

This clone was observed a few times. The chain uses TRBV2 and TRBJ2-7; D might be TRBD2 (6 bases). The length of the CDR3 is 14 residues. V gave up 8 bases and J gave up 4 bases, with 18 bases separating them. Germline V gene data show CDR1 as SNHLY and CDR2 as FYNNEI. CDR3 loop: CASRGGSPSYEQYF. For the CDR3, the DNA is TGTGCCAGCCGGGGAGGATCTCCGTCATACGAGCAGTACTTC.

The genes are TRBV4-1 and TRBJ2-7; perhaps TRBD2 as D (5 bases). CDR1 MGHRA and CDR2 YSYEKL come from the germline V gene. Trimming cost V 1 base and J 5 bases, with 18 bases left between them. The CDR3 loop spans 16 amino acids. CDR3 loop: CASSQASGIRVDEQYF. CDR3 nucleotide sequence: TGCGCCAGCAGCCAAGCCTCGGGAATACGGGTGGACGAGCAGTACTTC.

This clone appeared once. The CDR3 sequence is CASSQEGRHTEAFF. The CDR3 DNA reads TGTGCCAGCAGCCAAGAGGGGCGACACACTGAAGCTTTCTTT. The chain carries TRBV16 and TRBJ1-1, with D maybe TRBD1 (5 bases). The CDR3 sequence is 14 residues long. Germline V lookup: CDR1 KGHSY, CDR2 FQNENV. V dropped 2 bases and J dropped 3 bases, with 10 bases sitting between them.

This chain uses TRBV6-5 with TRBJ2-7, with 8 bases aligning to TRBD1. Germline V gene lookup returns CDR1 MNHEY and CDR2 SVGAGI. J was trimmed by 9 bases and V by 2 bases; bases with no gene match: 15. This CDR3 contains 16 residues. In nucleotides, the CDR3 is TGTGCCAGCAGTTACGTATCCCCCGGACAGGGACGAAGGCAGTACTTC. It specifies CASSYVSPGQGRRQYF.

The chain combines TRBV3-1 (or the pseudogene TRBV3-2) with TRBJ1-3; D ambiguous. V was shortened by 1 base and J by 0 bases, with 7 bases between the two germline ends. The CDR3 contains 15 residues. Per germline, CDR1 LGHDT and CDR2 YNNKEL (reference sequence). CDR3 loop: CASSQGRGSGNTIYF. For the CDR3, the DNA is TGTGCCAGCAGCCAAGGTAGAGGCTCTGGAAACACCATATATTTT.

V usage is TRBV18 and J usage is TRBJ1-1, with 11 positions matching TRBD1. The CDR3 totals 17 residues. Germline V lookup: CDR1 KGHSH, CDR2 LQKENI. V lost 3 bases and J lost 3; bases outside the gene matches: 9. The CDR3 DNA reads as TGTGCCAGCTCACCCGGACAGGGGGCGATTTTGGACACTGAAGCTTTCTTT. Translation: CASSPGQGAILDTEAFF.

The genes are TRBV5-1 and TRBJ2-1; 7 nucleotides line up with TRBD1. This CDR3 has 15 residues. V lost 2 bases and J lost 4; bases outside the gene matches: 6. CDR1 SGHRS and CDR2 YFSETQ come from the germline V gene. In DNA, the CDR3 is TGCGCCAGCAGCTTCGGGACAGATAGATACAATGAGCAGTTCTTC. Protein: CASSFGTDRYNEQFF.

The genes are TRBV3-1 (or the pseudogene TRBV3-2) and TRBJ2-2, with D perhaps assigned TRBD1 or TRBD2 (7 bases each). The V end lost 3 bases, the J end lost 4 bases, and 18 bases lay between the germline ends. The germline V gene has CDR1 LGHDT and CDR2 YNNKEL (reference sequence). This CDR3 has 17 amino acids. The CDR3 bases are TGTGCCAGCAGCCACAGGGGAGGGGGCCATAGCACCGGGGAGCTGTTTTTT. This encodes CASSHRGGGHSTGELFF.

The genes are TRBV30 and TRBJ2-1; 7 bases line up with TRBD2. The CDR3 is 14 residues long. Per germline, CDR1 GTSNPN and CDR2 SVGIG (reference sequence). CDR3 sequence reads: CAVVEERENNEQFF. CDR3 DNA: TGTGCGGTGGTAGAGGAGCGGGAAAACAATGAGCAGTTCTTC.

The chain uses TRBV5-4 and TRBJ1-2, with a possible D match to TRBD1 (5 bases). This CDR3 is 14 amino acids long. Germline CDR1 SGHNT, CDR2 YYREEE (reference sequence). V gave up 8 bases and J gave up 0 bases, with 14 bases separating them. The CDR3 spells CASRGEIANYGYTF. CDR3 DNA: TGTGCCAGTAGAGGGGAAATCGCTAACTATGGCTACACCTTC.

The gene calls are TRBV5-1 and TRBJ1-2; D is possibly TRBD1 (5 bases). Trimming cost V 0 bases and J 6 bases, with 15 bases left between them. The CDR3 has 15 amino acids. The germline V gene encodes CDR1 SGHRS and CDR2 YFSETQ. In nucleotides, the CDR3 is TGCGCCAGCAGCTTGGTCAGCGGGGGGTCGGATGGCTACACCTTC. Amino acid sequence: CASSLVSGGSDGYTF.

The genes are TRBV4-3 and TRBJ2-1, with D tentatively TRBD2 (6 bases). The CDR3 extends over 17 amino acids. The germline gives CDR1 LGHNA, CDR2 YSLEER. V was cut by 0 bases and J by 9 bases, with 21 bases left in between. CDR3 sequence reads: CASSQDPYGSVRGEQFF. The CDR3 DNA follows: TGCGCCAGCAGCCAAGATCCCTACGGGAGCGTGAGGGGTGAGCAGTTCTTC.

This chain connects TRBV12-3 or TRBV12-4 to TRBJ1-1; tentative D call: TRBD1 (5 bases). Trimming removed 7 bases at V and 3 bases at J, with 12 bases between. The CDR3 length is 13 residues. The CDR3 loop is CASNLGVDTEAFF. CDR3 nucleotide sequence: TGTGCCAGCAACCTAGGGGTTGACACTGAAGCTTTCTTT.

The chain employs TRBV6-6 and TRBJ2-1, with 9 bases lining up with TRBD2. The CDR3 has 14 residues. Germline CDR1 and CDR2: MNHNY and SVGAGI (reference sequence). Trimming at V came to 8 bases and at J to 6 bases, leaving 8 bases not matched to a gene. Here the CDR3 reads CASQRVAGVNEQFF. CDR3 DNA sequence: TGTGCCAGCCAAAGAGTAGCGGGAGTCAATGAGCAGTTCTTC.

V usage is TRBV18 and J usage is TRBJ1-1, with 11 positions matching TRBD1. V lost 0 bases to trimming and J lost 0 bases; unmatched junction nucleotides: 0. Germline CDR1 is KGHSH and CDR2 is LQKENI. The CDR3 is 16 residues long. This CDR3 reads CASSPPGQGVNTEAFF. As DNA, the CDR3 is TGTGCCAGCTCACCACCGGGACAGGGGGTGAACACTGAAGCTTTCTTT.

The gene calls are TRBV7-8 and TRBJ2-2; TRBD2 matches at 15 bases. J lost 4 bases, V lost 7 bases, and 16 bases had no gene match. CDR3 length equals 20 residues. Germline V lookup: CDR1 SGHVS, CDR2 FQNEAQ. The CDR3: CASIKLVGLAGGRGTGELFF. The CDR3 DNA is TGTGCCAGCATCAAGCTAGTGGGACTAGCGGGAGGAAGAGGCACCGGGGAGCTGTTTTTT.

The chain links TRBV29-1 to TRBJ1-2; D remains unclear. CDR3 length equals 12 residues. V was trimmed by 3 bases and J by 3 bases, leaving 8 bases between them. Looked up from germline, CDR1 is SQVTM and CDR2 is ANQGSEA. This CDR3 is CSVDTVYYGYTF. The CDR3 coding sequence is TGCAGCGTTGACACGGTATACTATGGCTACACCTTC.